This record covers a single TCR beta chain. The antigen it recognizes is unknown. Nothing much larger sits one base from this clone, and base qualities are not available. The entry originates in a study of cytotoxic CD8 clonotypes in ibrutinib-treated CLL (dated by TCRdb to about 2021). Regarding the research as a whole: The cohort was composed of ten to eleven relapsed/refractory and roughly 16 treatment-naive patients; IGHV unmutated status was identified in some 17 patients. Partial responses were observed in around 25 patients and complete responses in 2; after a median follow-up of roughly 62 months, remission was maintained in approximately 15 patients and progression was observed in approximately twelve. Response samples were taken after a median of roughly a year on treatment, ranging from about 6 to 36 months. An average of 255,043 productive templates and about 100,000 productive rearrangements was obtained per sample. Of the roughly 79 people in the trial, about 25 had longitudinal samples available. Cryopreserved peripheral blood mononuclear cells were collected at three points: before therapy, at response, and at either sustained remission or disease progression. Every sample from remission and from progressive disease was obtained while the patients were still on ibrutinib. The full study reports these points: Public clonotypes were rare and either contracted or stayed stable during treatment, and the rise in clonality at ibrutinib response reflected the expansion of private clonotypes. Baseline clonality exceeded that of age-matched healthy donors and correlated strongly with circulating CD8+ T-cell counts. An increase in clonality was observed at ibrutinib response, with clonality remaining stable during sustained remission and falling back toward baseline at progression. Sampling times were not matched between patients in sustained remission and patients whose disease was progressing, and lymph node repertoires were not examined.

The CDR3 starts with the cysteine, ends with the phenylalanine, and has 14 residues. Solely the CDR3 DNA is kept, with 42 bases framed from the first base. The germline V and J ends show losses of 8 bases and 6 bases respectively, and no gene match explains 7 bases of the junction. From a lookup of the germline V gene, CDR1 and CDR2 are MNHEY and SVGAGI. The goal of deep resolution MiSeq sequencing was a depth between 1 in 1 million and 1 in 200,000 T cells, and coverage averaged 10x per clonotype. The immunoSEQ hsTCRB Kit was used to generate the TCR beta libraries. Per the original workflow: Data were analyzed with ImmunoSEQ Data Assistant and ImmunoSEQ Analyzer, with V, D and J genes assigned per IMGT definitions. Clonality, which ranges from 0 to 1, was calculated as one minus the normalized Shannon entropy of productive rearrangement frequencies. Only overrepresented clonotypes making up at least 0.05% of the repertoire of each patient were included in the public clonotype analysis. Approximately 12 repertoires from age-matched healthy donors, obtained from immuneACCESS, served as clonality controls. The source is immuneACCESS, and TCRdb retained only in-frame sequences with V and J called. Part of the clones is not carried over; for the studies checked, unresolved V genes explain less than half of this, and the remainder is unexplained. For V, J and clone size, that table is used; D and trimming come from the DNA. The sample has more than 200,000 clones on record, roughly 70% of them singletons. The top ten clones comprise 15% to 19% of the sample.

Explained via the paper, the time point label denotes: around 25 months on ibrutinib. For TCR beta library preparation, about 2 micrograms of genomic DNA was extracted from cryopreserved PBMCs. High-throughput TCR beta sequencing was performed on longitudinal blood samples from CLL patients receiving ibrutinib monotherapy. Patients were enrolled in a phase 2 open-label single-center ibrutinib monotherapy trial. Sequenced here: PBMCs, sampled after 24 months of ibrutinib treatment. The rearrangement joined TRBV6-5 to TRBJ2-3; 11 junctional bases match TRBD1. This TCR was recovered from a human donor with chronic lymphocytic leukemia. The CDR3 in this case is CASGTGGASDTQYF. The sequence in DNA is TGTGCCAGCGGGACAGGGGGGGCCTCGGATACGCAGTATTTT.